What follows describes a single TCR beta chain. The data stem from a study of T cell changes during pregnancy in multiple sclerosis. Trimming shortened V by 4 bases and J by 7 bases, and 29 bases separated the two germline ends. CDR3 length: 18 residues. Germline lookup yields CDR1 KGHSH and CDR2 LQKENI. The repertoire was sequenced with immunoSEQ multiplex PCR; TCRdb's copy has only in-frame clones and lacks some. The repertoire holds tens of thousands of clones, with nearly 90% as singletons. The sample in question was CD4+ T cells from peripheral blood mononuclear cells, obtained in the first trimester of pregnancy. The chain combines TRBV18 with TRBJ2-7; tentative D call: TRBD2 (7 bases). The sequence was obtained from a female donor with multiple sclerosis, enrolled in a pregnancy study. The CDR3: CASSHAGQPASGLGEQYF. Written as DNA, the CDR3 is TGTGCCAGCTCACACGCTGGACAGCCCGCTAGCGGACTAGGTGAGCAGTACTTC.